This T cell receptor beta chain originates from a study of Graves' ophthalmopathy and Graves' hyperthyroidism. Researchers took RNA transcripts and amplified TCR beta CDR3 regions from them. Following a first-round RT-PCR that used HTBI primers, a second-round multiplex PCR was carried out. TCRdb reprocessed the multiplex PCR reads with MiXCR, giving one entry per CDR3 protein. The table includes about 500,000 distinct CDR3 sequences, 35% to 45% detected once. Exclusion criteria comprised other autoimmune diseases, uncontrolled infections, pregnancy or lactation in patients. This clonotype has just a few counts. The CDR3 contains 15 residues. Germline assignment: CDR1 LNHDA and CDR2 SQIVND (reference sequence). V was pared by 3 bases and J by 1 base, with 12 bases between.

The chain uses TRBV19 and TRBJ1-1; D is possibly TRBD1 (6 bases). The TCR was taken from an adult man with Graves' hyperthyroidism. The sample consisted of peripheral blood or thyroid tissue (not recorded which). CDR3: CASSIGGAWNTEAFF. The CDR3 nucleotides read TGTGCCAGTAGTATCGGGGGGGCCTGGAACACTGAAGCTTTCTTT.